Shown below are 9 T cell receptor beta chains from a single sample sequenced in a study of cytomegalovirus exposure and HLA in healthy donors. The PCR ran on 60 Vbeta and 13 Jbeta primers. Profiled with immunoSEQ multiplex PCR; TCRdb holds only in-frame clones, not every one. The data hold roughly 130,000 clones, with roughly 77% observed a single time. The sequenced sample was PBMCs. These receptors were collected from a female donor in good health and CMV-seronegative.

The rearrangement joins TRBV6-5 to TRBJ2-3; 10 nucleotides align to TRBD1. The CDR3 totals 15 residues. The germline V gene encodes CDR1 MNHEY and CDR2 SVGAGI. V was pared by 4 bases and J by 4 bases, with 5 bases of the junction left unmatched. CDR3 sequence (DNA): TGTGCCAGCAGTTCGGGGACAGGGGTCGCAGATACGCAGTATTTT. It specifies CASSSGTGVADTQYF.

This clone was observed a single time. The chain combines TRBV6-6 with TRBJ2-3; D is perhaps TRBD2 (5 bases). V was pared by 3 bases and J by 6 bases, with 16 bases between. CDR1 and CDR2 from the germline V gene are MNHNY and SVGAGI (reference sequence). The CDR3 totals 15 residues. The CDR3 sequence: CASSYLGEGGDTQYF. DNA of the CDR3: TGTGCCAGCAGTTATCTAGGCGAAGGAGGCGATACGCAGTATTTT.

This rearrangement joins TRBV4-3 to TRBJ2-7; D is possibly TRBD1 (6 bases). V dropped 2 bases and J dropped 5 bases, with 16 bases sitting between them. Germline CDR1 and CDR2: LGHNA and YSLEER. CDR3 length equals 15 residues. The CDR3 here is CASSQSPVGADEQYF. CDR3 coding DNA: TGCGCCAGCAGCCAATCCCCTGTGGGGGCGGACGAGCAGTACTTC.

V and J are TRBV11-3 and TRBJ2-1; 7 nucleotides align to TRBD2. The CDR3 sequence is 15 residues long. V shed 5 bases and J 2 bases; nucleotides not matched to a gene: 6. Germline CDR1 reads SGHNT; CDR2 reads YENEEA. The CDR3 nucleotides are TGTGCCAGCAGCCCCCATCGGGGGGCCTACAATGAGCAGTTCTTC. This translates into CASSPHRGAYNEQFF.

This clone was found once. The chain joins TRBV18 to TRBJ1-1; TRBD1 aligns across 8 bases. V lost 5 bases and J lost 1; bases outside the gene matches: 6. The CDR3 sequence is 15 residues long. Germline CDR1 reads KGHSH; CDR2 reads LQKENI. The CDR3 region is CASSANQGANTEAFF. The CDR3 bases are TGTGCCAGCTCAGCTAATCAGGGGGCGAACACTGAAGCTTTCTTT. Full variable domain (missing parts from reference TRBV18 and TRBJ1-1): NAGVMQNPRHLVRRRGQEARLRCSPMKGHSHVYWYRQLPEEGLKFMVYLQKENIIDESGMPKERFSAEFPKEGPSILRIQQVVRGDSAAYFCASSANQGANTEAFFGQGTRLTVV.

The gene calls are TRBV30 and TRBJ2-5; 11 bases map to TRBD2. The V gene end was trimmed by 2 bases and the J gene end by 6 bases; junction bases not matched to a gene: 8. This CDR3 contains 15 residues. Germline V CDR1 and CDR2: GTSNPN, SVGIG (reference sequence). The CDR3 region is CAWSFLAGGPQTQYF. DNA of the CDR3: TGTGCCTGGAGTTTCTTAGCGGGGGGGCCACAGACCCAGTACTTC. The whole variable domain, remainder taken from reference TRBV30 and TRBJ2-5, is SQTIHQWPATLVQPVGSPLSLECTVEGTSNPNLYWYRQAAGRGLQLLFYSVGIGQISSEVPQNLSASRPQDRQFILSSKKLLLSDSGFYLCAWSFLAGGPQTQYFGPGTRLLVL.

The chain carries TRBV21-1 and TRBJ1-5. TRBV21-1 has pseudogene status. The CDR3 totals 16 residues. The CDR3 sequence: CASSKEEDWSNQPQHF. The CDR3 coding sequence is TGTGCCAGCAGCAAAGAGGAAGACTGGAGCAATCAGCCCCAGCATTTT.

The chain joins TRBV18 to TRBJ2-7; TRBD1 matches at 7 bases. The germline V gene encodes CDR1 KGHSH and CDR2 LQKENI. The CDR3 has 13 residues. V lost 4 bases to trimming and J lost 2 bases; unmatched junction nucleotides: 2. The CDR3 bases are TGTGCCAGCTCACTGGGACAGACCTACGAGCAGTACTTC. Amino acid sequence: CASSLGQTYEQYF. The full variable domain, rest sourced from reference TRBV18 and TRBJ2-7, is NAGVMQNPRHLVRRRGQEARLRCSPMKGHSHVYWYRQLPEEGLKFMVYLQKENIIDESGMPKERFSAEFPKEGPSILRIQQVVRGDSAAYFCASSLGQTYEQYFGPGTRLTVT.

The chain employs TRBV28 and TRBJ1-4; maybe TRBD1 (6 bases). Trimming stripped 5 bases from V and 9 bases from J, with 19 bases between. Germline V CDR1 and CDR2: MDHEN, SYDVKM. The CDR3 covers 15 residues. Written as DNA, the CDR3 is TGTGCCAGCAGTCCTAAAGGACAGCTAACGAAAAAACTGTTTTTT. Protein sequence: CASSPKGQLTKKLFF.